The T cell receptor (beta chain) under discussion was sequenced for a study of T cells in Graves' hyperthyroidism and ophthalmopathy. Study-wide results and limits: Stable hyperthyroidism and ophthalmopathy were separated using 13 V-J signatures.

This clonotype was seen ten or more times. What it recognizes is unknown. Amplified TCR beta CDR3 regions came from RNA transcripts. Primed by the HTBI set, a first-round RT-PCR was run on the TCR CDR3. TCRdb re-derived calls from the multiplex PCR reads in MiXCR, one entry per CDR3 protein. Of fewer than 200,000 distinct CDR3 sequences in the sample, just under 9.5% were seen once. Criteria for exclusion of patients were uncontrolled infection, other autoimmune disease, pregnancy or lactation. The receptor was derived from a woman younger than 35 with Graves' hyperthyroidism that later progressed to Graves' ophthalmopathy. Sequenced input: blood.

The CDR3: CASSQDGTTLYEQYF. CDR3 bases: TGTGCCAGCAGCCAAGATGGGACTACACTTTACGAGCAGTACTTC. V gene TRBV3-1 combines with J gene TRBJ2-7, with TRBD2 matching 7 bases. The germline CDR1 and CDR2 sequences are LGHDT and YNNKEL (reference sequence). CDR3 length: 15 residues. V lost 0 bases and J lost 4; bases outside the gene matches: 6.